The 30 T cell receptor beta chains in this list originate from one sample, sequenced in a study of cytomegalovirus exposure and HLA in healthy donors. Both 60 Vbeta primers and 13 Jbeta primers went into the PCR. Sequencing was performed with immunoSEQ multiplex PCR; in TCRdb, only in-frame clones are kept and a portion is missing. Counted here are about 120,000 clones, roughly 9% occurring once; the ten biggest clones make up approximately 3%. The sequencing sample was made of PBMCs. The source of these receptors is a young man in good health and CMV-seronegative.

This clone has a handful of counts. J is TRBJ1-5 and V is TRBV6-6; the D is unclear. V was trimmed by 6 bases and J by 1 base, leaving 13 bases between them. The CDR3 totals 15 residues. CDR1 is MNHNY, CDR2 SVGAGI, per germline (reference sequence). This CDR3 reads CASRPQVTSNQPQHF. The CDR3 DNA reads TGTGCCAGCAGGCCCCAGGTTACCAGCAATCAGCCCCAGCATTTT.

This clone was detected only a few times. In DNA form, the CDR3 reads TGTGCCAGCAGCCCACCCGTCGGCAGGGGTTTTTCTGGAAACACCATATATTTT. Its protein is CASSPPVGRGFSGNTIYF. J is TRBJ1-3 and V is TRBV7-9; D is possibly TRBD1 (6 bases). V dropped 5 bases and J dropped 1 base, with 21 bases sitting between them. The CDR3 is 18 amino acids. CDR1 SEHNR and CDR2 FQNEAQ come from the germline V gene (reference sequence). Supplemented by reference TRBV7-9 and TRBJ1-3, the full variable domain reads DTGVSQNPRHKITKRGQNVTFRCDPISEHNRLYWYRQTLGQGPEFLTYFQNEAQLEKSRLLSDRFSAERPKGSFSTLEIQRTEQGDSAMYLCASSPPVGRGFSGNTIYFGEGSWLTVV.

This chain connects TRBV19 to TRBJ1-5; D gene unclear. Trimming cost V 8 bases and J 0 bases, with 11 bases left between them. The CDR3 is 14 residues long. CDR1 LNHDA and CDR2 SQIVND come from the germline V gene (reference sequence). CDR3 in amino acids: CASGWPYSNQPQHF. The CDR3 nucleotides are TGTGCCAGTGGTTGGCCTTATAGCAATCAGCCCCAGCATTTT.

The gene calls are TRBV30 and TRBJ2-7, with D perhaps matching TRBD2 (6 bases). This CDR3 has 12 residues. Trimming cost V 4 bases and J 5 bases, with 12 bases left between them. The germline V gene has CDR1 GTSNPN and CDR2 SVGIG (reference sequence). The DNA for the CDR3 is TGTGCCTGGAAACAGGTAGCGGACGAGCAGTACTTC. This gives the protein CAWKQVADEQYF.

This clone was detected a few times. The V and J genes are TRBV14 and TRBJ2-7, with TRBD1 matching 9 bases. With 4 bases clipped from V and 1 base from J, the junction kept 5 bases outside the gene matches. Germline values: CDR1 SGHDN, CDR2 FVKESK. The CDR3 is made up of 15 amino acids. CDR3 nucleotide sequence: TGTGCCAGCAGCCGGGGACAGGGATTATCCTACGAGCAGTACTTC. This encodes CASSRGQGLSYEQYF.

This clone was detected a few times. The chain uses TRBV18 and TRBJ2-5, with 7 positions matching TRBD1. The junction had 9 bases not matched to a gene; V was cut back by 2 bases and J by 9 bases. CDR3 length: 14 residues. CDR1 KGHSH and CDR2 LQKENI come from the germline V gene. The CDR3 DNA sequence: TGTGCCAGCTCACCAGAAACAGGGGCACGATCCCAGTACTTC. The encoded protein is CASSPETGARSQYF.

V and J are TRBV4-1 and TRBJ2-1, with D possibly being TRBD1 (6 bases). This CDR3 has 11 residues. The germline gives CDR1 MGHRA, CDR2 YSYEKL. V lost 8 bases, J lost 8 bases, and 10 bases lay in between. For the CDR3, the DNA is TGCGCCAGCGGCAGGGGTCATGAGCAGTTCTTC. It yields the protein CASGRGHEQFF.

The chain combines TRBV6-1 with TRBJ2-5; a weak D match, TRBD2 (6 bases). Looked up from germline, CDR1 is MNHNS and CDR2 is SASEGT. The V gene lost 10 bases and the J gene lost 9 bases, with 15 bases spanning the gap. The CDR3 contains 11 residues. CDR3 sequence (DNA): TGTGCCATCCGTTGGGGGGATGCCCAGTACTTC. Protein: CAIRWGDAQYF.

Only a few counts were recorded for this clone. The chain carries TRBV30 and TRBJ2-2; 7 nucleotides align to TRBD1. The CDR3 totals 14 residues. CDR1 is GTSNPN and CDR2 is SVGIG in the germline V gene (reference sequence). Trimming at V came to 7 bases and at J to 5 bases, leaving 10 bases not matched to a gene. CDR3 protein: CASPDRERTGELFF. In DNA, the CDR3 is TGTGCCTCCCCAGACAGGGAGAGGACCGGGGAGCTGTTTTTT. Combining the CDR3 with reference TRBV30 and TRBJ2-2 gives the whole variable domain SQTIHQWPATLVQPVGSPLSLECTVEGTSNPNLYWYRQAAGRGLQLLFYSVGIGQISSEVPQNLSASRPQDRQFILSSKKLLLSDSGFYLCASPDRERTGELFFGEGSRLTVL.

This clone was detected only a few times. CDR3 residues: CASSLASGPETQYF. The CDR3 DNA sequence: TGTGCCAGCAGCTTAGCTTCAGGGCCGGAGACCCAGTACTTC. The rearrangement uses TRBV7-9 and TRBJ2-5; D possibly corresponds to TRBD1 (5 bases). The CDR3 length is 14 residues. Germline-derived CDR1 and CDR2 are SEHNR and FQNEAQ (reference sequence). Between the trimmed V and J ends, which lost 0 bases and 5 bases, there was a span of 10 bases.

The chain recombines TRBV28 with TRBJ2-7, with D perhaps matching TRBD2 (5 bases). The CDR3 runs to 16 residues. Between the trimmed V and J ends, which lost 6 bases and 4 bases, there was a span of 22 bases. CDR1 and CDR2 (germline): MDHEN, SYDVKM. CDR3 sequence reads: CASRTMLGAGTYEQYF. Here the CDR3 DNA reads TGTGCCAGCAGAACGATGCTGGGAGCCGGAACATACGAGCAGTACTTC.

The V and J genes are TRBV29-1 and TRBJ1-4; D is possibly TRBD1 (6 bases). The CDR3 is 14 residues long. The V gene's germline CDR1 is SQVTM and CDR2 ANQGSEA. Trimming stripped 6 bases from V and 5 bases from J, with 16 bases between. The CDR3 DNA follows: TGCAGCGTACTGCCAGGGGACATGAATGAAAAACTGTTTTTT. This encodes CSVLPGDMNEKLFF.

This chain connects TRBV11-2 to TRBJ2-1; possible D gene TRBD2, 5 bases. V gave up 1 base and J gave up 0 bases, with 7 bases separating them. The CDR3 has 15 residues. CDR1 is SGHAT and CDR2 is FQNNGV in the germline V gene. CDR3 region: CASSLAGSSYNEQFF. Here the CDR3 DNA reads TGTGCCAGCAGCTTAGCGGGAAGCTCCTACAATGAGCAGTTCTTC.

This clone was picked up a small number of times. The CDR3 spells CASSYSTNGGYNEQFF. CDR3 bases: TGTGCCAGCAGTTACTCGACAAACGGGGGGTACAATGAGCAGTTCTTC. The chain carries TRBV6-5 and TRBJ2-1; 7 bases agree with TRBD2. Germline values: CDR1 MNHEY, CDR2 SVGAGI. This CDR3 region has 16 residues. V dropped 0 bases and J dropped 4; count of bases not matched to a gene: 6.

This clone was counted only a few times. This chain connects TRBV5-1 to TRBJ1-2, with TRBD1 as a possible D gene (5 bases). Per the germline V gene, CDR1 is SGHRS and CDR2 is YFSETQ. Deletions cut 5 bases from V and 2 bases from J, with 19 bases between. CDR3 length equals 16 residues. As DNA, the CDR3 is TGCGCCAGCAGAGTCTCCGGGCAGGGCAGAAACTATGGCTACACCTTC. This encodes CASRVSGQGRNYGYTF. Based on the CDR3 plus reference TRBV5-1 and TRBJ1-2, the full variable domain is KAGVTQTPRYLIKTRGQQVTLSCSPISGHRSVSWYQQTPGQGLQFLFEYFSETQRNKGNFPGRFSGRQFSNSRSEMNVSTLELGDSALYLCASRVSGQGRNYGYTFGSGTRLTVV.

The genes are TRBV19 and TRBJ2-5; weak D call: TRBD1 (6 bases). V was clipped by 3 bases and J by 5 bases, with 16 bases between them. The CDR3 spans 15 residues. Germline V CDR1 and CDR2: LNHDA, SQIVND (reference sequence). CDR3 nucleotides: TGTGCCAGTAGTATGGGACAAGTTATGCGGGAGACCCAGTACTTC. Protein sequence: CASSMGQVMRETQYF.

This clone was seen only a few times. The rearrangement uses TRBV28 and TRBJ2-7; 11 bases are shared with TRBD2. CDR1 is MDHEN, CDR2 SYDVKM, per germline. With 6 bases clipped from V and 3 bases from J, the junction kept 1 base outside the gene matches. The length of the CDR3 is 13 residues. This chain's CDR3 is CASRTSGSYEQYF. For the CDR3, the DNA is TGTGCCAGCAGAACTAGCGGGAGCTACGAGCAGTACTTC.

The genes are TRBV30 and TRBJ2-5, with a tentative D call TRBD2 (5 bases). The V end lost 2 bases, the J end lost 3 bases, and 10 bases lay between the germline ends. CDR3 length: 13 residues. Germline CDR1 is GTSNPN and CDR2 is SVGIG (reference sequence). CDR3 loop: CAWSRSGKETQYF. The CDR3 DNA reads as TGTGCCTGGAGTCGGAGCGGAAAAGAGACCCAGTACTTC.

The genes are TRBV27 and TRBJ2-7, with D perhaps matching TRBD1 (6 bases). CDR3 length equals 14 residues. CDR1 and CDR2 (germline): MNHEY, SMNVEV (reference sequence). V was cut by 5 bases and J by 4 bases, with 15 bases left in between. CDR3 coding DNA: TGTGCCAGCAGTAGGGACATTTTAGGGTACGAGCAGTACTTC. Amino acid sequence: CASSRDILGYEQYF.

The chain links TRBV18 to TRBJ2-5, with D possibly being TRBD2 (7 bases). Germline loops: CDR1 KGHSH, CDR2 LQKENI. Trimming removed 0 bases at V and 4 bases at J, with 12 bases between. The CDR3 covers 15 residues. This CDR3 is CASSPPGGGRETQYF. CDR3 sequence (DNA): TGTGCCAGCTCACCACCGGGAGGGGGTCGAGAGACCCAGTACTTC.

The chain recombines TRBV7-9 with TRBJ1-1; tentatively, D is TRBD1 (6 bases). CDR3 length equals 13 residues. With 6 bases removed from V and 5 bases from J, the gap between germline ends came to 13 bases. CDR1 is SEHNR and CDR2 is FQNEAQ in the germline V gene (reference sequence). CDR3: CASSTGWRTEAFF. CDR3 DNA: TGTGCCAGCAGTACAGGGTGGAGGACTGAAGCTTTCTTT.

This chain links TRBV30 with TRBJ2-7, with 10 bases matching TRBD1. The V gene's germline CDR1 is GTSNPN and CDR2 SVGIG (reference sequence). This CDR3 comprises 14 residues. With V trimmed by 2 bases and J by 7 bases, 8 bases remained unmatched. CDR3 sequence: CAWSLTGGAEEQYF. CDR3 sequence (DNA): TGTGCCTGGAGTCTGACAGGGGGCGCGGAGGAGCAGTACTTC.

The chain carries TRBV9 and TRBJ2-2, with 7 bases fitting TRBD1. V gave up 4 bases and J gave up 3 bases; unmatched junction bases: 12. Germline values: CDR1 SGDLS, CDR2 YYNGEE. The CDR3 is made up of 17 amino acids. CDR3 sequence reads: CASSSELGQIDTGELFF. In DNA, the CDR3 is TGTGCCAGCAGCTCAGAGTTGGGACAGATCGACACCGGGGAGCTGTTTTTT.

V usage is TRBV18 and J usage is TRBJ1-5; a weak D match, TRBD1 (6 bases). The CDR3 has 17 residues. The V end lost 2 bases, the J end lost 0 bases, and 14 bases lay between the germline ends. Germline CDR1 is KGHSH and CDR2 is LQKENI. CDR3 in amino acids: CASSPDRTAYSNQPQHF. The DNA of the CDR3 is TGTGCCAGCTCACCAGATCGGACAGCTTATAGCAATCAGCCCCAGCATTTT.

This clone came up a few times. This rearrangement joins TRBV19 to TRBJ2-1; TRBD2 matches 7 bases. V trimming: 7 bases; J trimming: 5 bases; junction bases outside the gene matches: 8. The CDR3 runs 14 residues. CDR1 and CDR2 from the germline V gene are LNHDA and SQIVND (reference sequence). The CDR3 is CASNRKRDHNEQFF. In DNA form, the CDR3 reads TGTGCCAGTAATAGGAAGCGGGACCACAATGAGCAGTTCTTC. Based on the CDR3 plus reference TRBV19 and TRBJ2-1, the full variable domain is DGGITQSPKYLFRKEGQNVTLSCEQNLNHDAMYWYRQDPGQGLRLIYYSQIVNDFQKGDIAEGYSVSREKKESFPLTVTSAQKNPTAFYLCASNRKRDHNEQFFGPGTRLTVL.

This clone was seen only a few times. The rearrangement links TRBV7-2 to TRBJ2-7, with D possibly matching TRBD2 (5 bases). Germline CDR1 is SGHTA and CDR2 is FQGNSA. This CDR3 has 14 residues. V lost 5 bases and J 7 bases, leaving 18 bases between the germline ends. CDR3: CASSTTPGRVEQYF. The CDR3 coding sequence is TGTGCCAGCAGCACAACCCCTGGGAGAGTGGAGCAGTACTTC. The full variable domain, in which reference TRBV7-2 and TRBJ2-7 provide the parts outside the CDR3, is GAGVSQSPSNKVTEKGKDVELRCDPISGHTALYWYRQSLGQGLEFLIYFQGNSAPDKSGLPSDRFSAERTGGSVSTLTIQRTQQEDSAVYLCASSTTPGRVEQYFGPGTRLTVT.

This clone has just a few counts. V and J are TRBV7-9 and TRBJ1-2, with 9 bases aligning to TRBD1. Per the germline V gene, CDR1 is SEHNR and CDR2 is FQNEAQ (reference sequence). V lost 4 bases and J lost 8; bases outside the gene matches: 5. CDR3 length: 13 residues. CDR3 region: CASSSTGGLGYTF. As DNA, the CDR3 is TGTGCCAGCAGCTCCACAGGGGGCTTGGGCTACACCTTC.

The CDR3 DNA is TGTGCCAGTAGTATAAAGGGACAGGGGAGGGTGAACACCGGGGAGCTGTTTTTT. It translates to CASSIKGQGRVNTGELFF. The J gene is TRBJ2-2, the V gene TRBV19; the match to TRBD1 covers 10 bases. V shed 2 bases and J 1 base; nucleotides not matched to a gene: 7. This CDR3 has 18 amino acids. In germline, CDR1 is LNHDA, CDR2 SQIVND (reference sequence).

This clone was seen more than once but under ten times. The J gene is TRBJ2-7, the V gene TRBV28; 10 nucleotides match TRBD2. In germline, CDR1 is MDHEN, CDR2 SYDVKM. The CDR3 runs 15 residues. J lost 4 bases, V lost 5 bases, and 8 bases had no gene match. Here the CDR3 DNA reads TGTGCCAGCAGTAGCACTAGCGGGAAGAAATACGAGCAGTACTTC. Protein: CASSSTSGKKYEQYF.

This clone appeared a few times. The chain employs TRBV6-5 and TRBJ2-1; D not resolved. Trimming stripped 0 bases from V and 2 bases from J, with 11 bases between. The CDR3 runs 16 residues. Per germline, CDR1 MNHEY and CDR2 SVGAGI. CDR3 in amino acids: CASSYSRSMAYNEQFF. In DNA form, the CDR3 reads TGTGCCAGCAGTTACTCTCGGAGTATGGCCTACAATGAGCAGTTCTTC.